These 14 T cell receptor beta chains were sequenced from one sample in a study of T cells after yellow fever vaccination. TCRdb ran MiXCR on the 5' RACE reads and lists one entry per CDR3 protein. The sample carries over 20,000 distinct CDR3 sequences, around 5.5% recorded once. This sample comprised PBMCs, either bulk or a sorted T-cell subset (CD4+, CD8+, memory, or dextramer-sorted; not recorded which), obtained 15 days after the yellow fever booster vaccination. These receptors all come from a man younger than 45 who received the YFV17D yellow fever vaccine.

This clonotype was observed a few times. V gene TRBV12-5 combines with J gene TRBJ1-3; D unclear. The CDR3 loop spans 14 amino acids. From germline, CDR1 is LGHNT and CDR2 FRNRAP. V was pared by 7 bases and J by 1 base, with 11 bases between. The DNA of the CDR3 is TGTGCTAGTGCCCTCGGAGGATCTGGAAACACCATATATTTT. Protein product: CASALGGSGNTIYF.

The table lists this clonotype with many counts. This chain uses TRBV19 with TRBJ2-5, with D perhaps matching TRBD1 (7 bases). Trimming shortened V by 8 bases and J by 9 bases, and 31 bases separated the two germline ends. Germline loops: CDR1 LNHDA, CDR2 SQIVND (reference sequence). This CDR3 comprises 17 residues. The CDR3 sequence: CASSTGTVLPKRGAQYF. The CDR3 bases are TGTGCCAGTTCTACCGGGACAGTACTCCCAAAGAGGGGGGCCCAGTACTTC.

This clonotype was recorded at least ten times. The chain uses TRBV28 and TRBJ1-2; D remains ambiguous. V gave up 8 bases and J gave up 3 bases, with 10 bases separating them. CDR1 and CDR2 from the germline V gene are MDHEN and SYDVKM. The CDR3 is made up of 12 amino acids. The CDR3 DNA is TGTGCCAGCTCCCCAGGCGACTATGGCTACACCTTC. Its translation is CASSPGDYGYTF.

As regards this clonotype: At one boundary the junction diverges from the germline segment, which might be a read error. The chain recombines TRBV5-7 with TRBJ2-5; TRBD2 matches at 7 bases. TRBV5-7 is noted as an ORF with a role that remains uncertain. The CDR3 totals 13 residues. CDR3 region: CAISLGGEKTQYF. CDR3 coding DNA: TGTGCCATCAGCTTGGGGGGGGAAAAGACCCAGTACTTC.

This clonotype was observed many times. The rearrangement links TRBV20-1 to TRBJ2-3, with 9 bases lining up with TRBD2. The V segment lost 3 bases and the J segment 5 bases; nucleotides outside the gene matches: 6. This CDR3 is 14 amino acids long. The germline CDR1 and CDR2 sequences are DFQATT and SNEGSKA (reference sequence). In DNA form, the CDR3 reads TGCAGTGCTAGGGATAGCGGGAGAATAGATACGCAGTATTTT. Residues: CSARDSGRIDTQYF.

This clonotype is labeled medium-sized (0.01 to 0.1%). The chain is built from TRBV2 and TRBJ1-4; D unresolved. Looked up from germline, CDR1 is SNHLY and CDR2 is FYNNEI. CDR3 size: 13 residues. Trimming took 10 bases from V and 7 from J, leaving 16 bases between them. The CDR3 spells CATSNGFTEKLFF. In nucleotides, the CDR3 is TGTGCCACGTCAAACGGGTTCACTGAAAAACTGTTTTTT.

This clonotype was seen ten or more times. The V and J genes are TRBV5-1 and TRBJ2-1, with TRBD1 matching over 7 bases. The CDR3 sequence is 15 residues long. V lost 0 bases to trimming and J lost 6 bases; unmatched junction nucleotides: 6. CDR1 SGHRS and CDR2 YFSETQ come from the germline V gene. The DNA of the CDR3 is TGCGCCAGCAGCTTGGCCGGCAGGGGGTCCAATGAGCAGTTCTTC. As protein: CASSLAGRGSNEQFF.

There are many counts of this clonotype. V and J are TRBV28 and TRBJ2-1; a weak D match, TRBD2 (6 bases). The germline V gene has CDR1 MDHEN and CDR2 SYDVKM. Trimming stripped 7 bases from V and 0 bases from J, with 10 bases between. The CDR3 covers 14 residues. As DNA, the CDR3 is TGTGCCAGCACACTAGCAGCCTCCTACAATGAGCAGTTCTTC. It encodes CASTLAASYNEQFF.

This clonotype was counted at least ten times. J is TRBJ2-7 and V is TRBV7-2; the D gene is possibly TRBD1 (8 bases). The CDR3 length is 15 residues. V was trimmed by 2 bases and J by 7 bases, leaving 18 bases between them. CDR1 is SGHTA and CDR2 is FQGNSA in the germline V gene. CDR3 protein: CASSLSVRGRGEQYF. The DNA of the CDR3 is TGTGCCAGCAGCTTATCAGTCAGGGGGCGGGGGGAGCAGTACTTC.

This clonotype was seen repeatedly, ten times or more. V and J are TRBV20-1 and TRBJ1-3; TRBD1 matches at 7 bases. V lost 6 bases to trimming and J lost 4 bases; unmatched junction nucleotides: 6. CDR3 length equals 13 residues. Germline loops: CDR1 DFQATT, CDR2 SNEGSKA (reference sequence). The CDR3 loop is CSAPTGWGNTIYF. The CDR3, as DNA: TGCAGTGCCCCGACAGGGTGGGGAAACACCATATATTTT.

This clonotype appeared many times. The rearrangement uses TRBV5-1 and TRBJ2-2, with TRBD2 as a possible D gene (6 bases). Germline V gene sequence: CDR1 SGHRS, CDR2 YFSETQ. With 2 bases removed from V and 4 bases from J, the gap between germline ends came to 12 bases. The CDR3 sequence is 15 residues long. The CDR3 DNA sequence: TGCGCCAGCAGCTTAACGGGAGAAATCACCGGGGAGCTGTTTTTT. Its protein is CASSLTGEITGELFF. Full variable domain (outside the CDR3, taken from reference TRBV5-1 and TRBJ2-2): KAGVTQTPRYLIKTRGQQVTLSCSPISGHRSVSWYQQTPGQGLQFLFEYFSETQRNKGNFPGRFSGRQFSNSRSEMNVSTLELGDSALYLCASSLTGEITGELFFGEGSRLTVL.

This clonotype was seen many times. The chain combines TRBV29-1 with TRBJ2-1; TRBD2 might be the D (6 bases). Germline V lookup: CDR1 SQVTM, CDR2 ANQGSEA. CDR3 length: 13 residues. V was pared by 2 bases and J by 10 bases, with 15 bases between. The CDR3 DNA follows: TGCAGCGTTGAACGTCTCGACGCGGGGGAGCAGTTCTTC. Translated, it gives CSVERLDAGEQFF.

This clonotype was detected many times. V and J are TRBV3-1 and TRBJ2-7; D is perhaps TRBD2 (5 bases). The V gene's germline CDR1 is LGHDT and CDR2 YNNKEL (reference sequence). V was clipped by 0 bases and J by 6 bases, with 6 bases between them. CDR3 length equals 12 residues. In nucleotides, the CDR3 is TGTGCCAGCAGCCAAGATCGGGGCGAGCAGTACTTC. It is translated as CASSQDRGEQYF.

This clonotype was seen many times. This chain links TRBV13 with TRBJ2-7, with TRBD2 identical over 8 bases. Germline lookup yields CDR1 PRHDT and CDR2 FYEKMQ (reference sequence). V shed 3 bases, J shed 3 bases, and the junction held 7 bases outside the gene matches. The CDR3 length is 15 residues. CDR3 sequence: CASSFFSGTGYEQYF. Here the CDR3 DNA reads TGTGCCAGCAGCTTTTTTAGCGGGACCGGCTACGAGCAGTACTTC.